Following are 6 T cell receptor beta chains from one sample sequenced in a study of cytomegalovirus exposure and HLA in healthy donors. Primers included in the PCR were 60 Vbeta and 13 Jbeta primers. Here immunoSEQ multiplex PCR was the method, and the copy in TCRdb shows in-frame clones only, minus some. The sample comprises some 150,000 clones, 82% of which are singletons, and about 5.6% rests with the top ten. The sequenced material came from PBMCs. These receptors all come from a man in his thirties or forties in good health and CMV-seropositive.

V gene TRBV28 combines with J gene TRBJ2-7; possibly TRBD2 for D (6 bases). The CDR3 length is 16 residues. Deletions cut 6 bases from V and 1 base from J, with 19 bases between. Per germline, CDR1 MDHEN and CDR2 SYDVKM. The CDR3 spells CASRGGVNLFSYEQYF. In nucleotides, the CDR3 is TGTGCCAGCAGGGGGGGAGTCAACCTGTTTTCCTACGAGCAGTACTTC.

The chain has TRBV6-5 and TRBJ1-2; a weak D match, TRBD1 (5 bases). With 2 bases removed from V and 1 base from J, the gap between germline ends came to 8 bases. Germline V CDR1 and CDR2: MNHEY, SVGAGI. The length of the CDR3 is 14 residues. This CDR3 reads CASSYRDSNYGYTF. CDR3 nucleotide sequence: TGTGCCAGCAGTTACAGAGACAGTAACTATGGCTACACCTTC.

The rearrangement links TRBV5-1 to TRBJ2-5; 7 nucleotides line up with TRBD2. This CDR3 has 15 amino acids. V dropped 0 bases and J dropped 5; count of bases not matched to a gene: 7. CDR1 is SGHRS and CDR2 is YFSETQ in the germline V gene. This CDR3 reads CASSLVGGRGETQYF. The CDR3 nucleotides are TGCGCCAGCAGCTTGGTTGGCGGGAGAGGGGAGACCCAGTACTTC.

The CDR3 protein is CSVASSYEQYF. CDR3 coding DNA: TGCAGCGTTGCTAGCTCCTACGAGCAGTACTTC. The rearrangement links TRBV29-1 to TRBJ2-7; D unresolved. V dropped 4 bases and J dropped 0 bases, with 4 bases sitting between them. CDR1 is SQVTM and CDR2 is ANQGSEA in the germline V gene. The CDR3 is 11 residues long.

For this clone: Relative to the germline gene, one junction end is altered; a read error may explain this. V gene TRBV27 combines with J gene TRBJ2-4; the match to TRBD2 covers 10 bases. Germline values: CDR1 MNHEY, CDR2 SMNVEV (reference sequence). There are 17 residues in the CDR3. CDR3 sequence: CASSFYSAGGPKNSQYF. The CDR3 DNA is TGTGCCAGCAGTTTTTACTCAGCGGGGGGGCCCAAAAACAGTCAGTACTTC.

This rearrangement joins TRBV10-3 to TRBJ1-4, with 9 bases identical to TRBD1. CDR1 ENHRY and CDR2 SYGVKD come from the germline V gene. The trim removed 6 bases at V and 7 bases at J, leaving 6 bases unmatched. CDR3 length equals 14 residues. This CDR3 reads CAISPGTGSEKLFF. Here the CDR3 DNA reads TGTGCCATCAGCCCCGGGACAGGGAGTGAAAAACTGTTTTTT.